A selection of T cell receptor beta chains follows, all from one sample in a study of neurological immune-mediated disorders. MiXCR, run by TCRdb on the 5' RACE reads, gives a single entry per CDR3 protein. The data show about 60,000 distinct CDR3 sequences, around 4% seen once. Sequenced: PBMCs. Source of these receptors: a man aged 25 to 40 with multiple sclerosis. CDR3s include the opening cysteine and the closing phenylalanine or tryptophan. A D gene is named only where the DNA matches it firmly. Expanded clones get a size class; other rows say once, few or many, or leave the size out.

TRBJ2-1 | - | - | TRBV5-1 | TGCGCCAGCAGCTCTGGACAGATCTACAATGAGCAGTTCTTC | CASSSGQIYNEQFF
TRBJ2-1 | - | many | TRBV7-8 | TGTGCCAGCAGCCCCCAGGGGTACAATGAGCAGTTCTTC | CASSPQGYNEQFF
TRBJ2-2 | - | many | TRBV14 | TGTGCCAGCAGCCTACAGAACACCGGGGAGCTGTTTTTT | CASSLQNTGELFF
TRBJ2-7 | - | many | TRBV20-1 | TGCAGTGCTAGTCGGACAGCCAGCTCCTACGAGCAGTACTTC | CSASRTASSYEQYF
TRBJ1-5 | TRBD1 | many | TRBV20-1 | TGCAGTGCGAGGGGGACAGCTCGCAATCAGCCCCAGCATTTT | CSARGTARNQPQHF
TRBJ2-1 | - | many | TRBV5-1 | TGCGCCAGCAGCTTGTCGGGGGCCAATGAGCAGTTCTTC | CASSLSGANEQFF
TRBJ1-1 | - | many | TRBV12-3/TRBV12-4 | TGTGCCAGCAGTTTAGTGAGTGAAGCTTTCTTT | CASSLVSEAFF
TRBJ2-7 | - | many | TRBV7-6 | TGTGCCAGCAGCTTAGGGGACTGGTACGAGCAGTACTTC | CASSLGDWYEQYF
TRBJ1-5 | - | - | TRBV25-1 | TGTGCCAGCTCTGTGGGGAGTCAGCCCCAGCATTTT | CASSVGSQPQHF
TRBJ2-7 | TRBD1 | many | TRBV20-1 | TGCAGTGCTAGAGATGGGGACAGCGGTTCCTACGAGCAGTACTTC | CSARDGDSGSYEQYF
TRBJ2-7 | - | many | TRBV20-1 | TGCAGTGCTACCGGCCTGGACCGTTCCTACGAGCAGTACTTC | CSATGLDRSYEQYF
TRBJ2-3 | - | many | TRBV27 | TGTGCCAGCTGTGGTAGCCGTGCAGATACGCAGTATTTT | CASCGSRADTQYF
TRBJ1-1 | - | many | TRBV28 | TGTGCCAGTGAGGGGACACCCTTTGACACTGAAGCTTTCTTT | CASEGTPFDTEAFF
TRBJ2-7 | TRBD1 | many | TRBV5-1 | TGCGCCAGCAGCTCACGCGGGACAGGGGGCGCCGAGCAGTACTTC | CASSSRGTGGAEQYF
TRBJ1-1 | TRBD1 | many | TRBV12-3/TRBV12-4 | TGTGCCAGCAGTTTAGATGGGAGCCGGGACAGGAACACTGAAGCTTTCTTT | CASSLDGSRDRNTEAFF
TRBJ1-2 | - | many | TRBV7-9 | TGTGCCAGCAGCTTAGAACAGGGACGGACCTATGGCTACACCTTC | CASSLEQGRTYGYTF
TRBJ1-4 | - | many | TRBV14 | TGTGCCAGCAGCCGGAGTTTCCCAGAAAAACTGTTTTTT | CASSRSFPEKLFF
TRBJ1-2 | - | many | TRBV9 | TGTGCCAGCAGCGTAGAGGGGGATCTCTATGGCTACACCTTC | CASSVEGDLYGYTF
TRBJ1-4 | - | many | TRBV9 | TGTGCCAGCAGCGTAGGGTCGGCGGAAGAAAAACTGTTTTTT | CASSVGSAEEKLFF
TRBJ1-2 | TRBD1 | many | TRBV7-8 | TGTGCCAGCAGCTTAGTGGAGACAGGGACTTACTATGGCTACACCTTC | CASSLVETGTYYGYTF